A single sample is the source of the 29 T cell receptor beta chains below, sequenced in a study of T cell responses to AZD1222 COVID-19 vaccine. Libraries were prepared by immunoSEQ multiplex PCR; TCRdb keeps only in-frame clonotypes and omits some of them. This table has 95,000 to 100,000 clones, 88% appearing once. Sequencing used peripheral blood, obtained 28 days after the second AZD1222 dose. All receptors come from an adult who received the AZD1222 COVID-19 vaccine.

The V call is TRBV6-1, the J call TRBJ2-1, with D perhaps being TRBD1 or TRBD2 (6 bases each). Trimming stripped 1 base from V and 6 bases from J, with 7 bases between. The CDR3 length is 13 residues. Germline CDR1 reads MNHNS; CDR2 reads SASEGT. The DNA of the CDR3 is TGTGCCAGCAGTGAAGAGGGGGGCAATGAGCAGTTCTTC. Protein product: CASSEEGGNEQFF.

CDR3 DNA sequence: TGTGCCAGCAGCCAAACTAGTGCCTCGGCCAAAAACATTCAGTACTTC. It codes for CASSQTSASAKNIQYF. The chain carries TRBV28 and TRBJ2-4; a weak D match, TRBD2 (5 bases). V lost 6 bases and J lost 1, with 16 bases in between. The CDR3 sequence is 16 residues long. The germline gives CDR1 MDHEN, CDR2 SYDVKM.

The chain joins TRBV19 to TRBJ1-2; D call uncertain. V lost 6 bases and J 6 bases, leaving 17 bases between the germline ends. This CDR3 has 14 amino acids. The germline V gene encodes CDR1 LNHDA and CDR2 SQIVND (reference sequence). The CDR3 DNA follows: TGTGCCAGTAGGATGAGAGGGCAGGCGGATGGCTACACCTTC. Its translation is CASRMRGQADGYTF.

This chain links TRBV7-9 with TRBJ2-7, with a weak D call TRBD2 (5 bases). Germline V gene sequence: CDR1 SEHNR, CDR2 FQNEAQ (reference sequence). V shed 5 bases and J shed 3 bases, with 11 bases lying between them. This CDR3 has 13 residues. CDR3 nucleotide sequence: TGTGCCAGCAGCCACAGTGCGGGCTACGAGCAGTACTTC. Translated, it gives CASSHSAGYEQYF. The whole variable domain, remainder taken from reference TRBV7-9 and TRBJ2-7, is DTGVSQNPRHKITKRGQNVTFRCDPISEHNRLYWYRQTLGQGPEFLTYFQNEAQLEKSRLLSDRFSAERPKGSFSTLEIQRTEQGDSAMYLCASSHSAGYEQYFGPGTRLTVT.

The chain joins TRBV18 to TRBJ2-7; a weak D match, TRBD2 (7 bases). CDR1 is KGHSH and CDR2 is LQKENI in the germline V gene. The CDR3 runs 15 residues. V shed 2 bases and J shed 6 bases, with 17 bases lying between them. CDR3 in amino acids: CASSPSGGGRGEQYF. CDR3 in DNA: TGTGCCAGCTCACCATCCGGCGGGGGCCGGGGCGAGCAGTACTTC.

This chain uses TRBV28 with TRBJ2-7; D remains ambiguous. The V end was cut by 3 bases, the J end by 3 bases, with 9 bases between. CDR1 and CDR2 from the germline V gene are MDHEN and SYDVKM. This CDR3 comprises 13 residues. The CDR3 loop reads CASSFGRSYEQYF. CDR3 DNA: TGTGCCAGCAGTTTTGGACGAAGCTACGAGCAGTACTTC.

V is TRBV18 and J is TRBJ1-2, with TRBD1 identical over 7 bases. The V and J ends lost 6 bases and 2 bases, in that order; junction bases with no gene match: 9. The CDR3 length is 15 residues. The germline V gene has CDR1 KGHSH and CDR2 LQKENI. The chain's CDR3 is CASSPGLTGNYGYTF. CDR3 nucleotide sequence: TGTGCCAGCTCGCCCGGATTGACAGGGAACTATGGCTACACCTTC.

The CDR3, as DNA: TGCGCCAGCAGCTTGGCAGGTACTAACACCTACAATGAGCAGTTCTTC. Its protein product is CASSLAGTNTYNEQFF. The V call is TRBV5-1, the J call TRBJ2-1; D gene unclear. Trimming removed 0 bases from V and 2 bases from J, with 12 bases in between. Per the germline V gene, CDR1 is SGHRS and CDR2 is YFSETQ. This CDR3 contains 16 residues.

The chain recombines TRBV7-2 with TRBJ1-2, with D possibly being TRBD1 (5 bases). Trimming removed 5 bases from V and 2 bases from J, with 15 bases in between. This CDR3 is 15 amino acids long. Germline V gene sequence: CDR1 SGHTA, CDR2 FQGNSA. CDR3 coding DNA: TGTGCCAGCAGCCCACTCATACGGGACAACTATGGCTACACCTTC. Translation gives CASSPLIRDNYGYTF.

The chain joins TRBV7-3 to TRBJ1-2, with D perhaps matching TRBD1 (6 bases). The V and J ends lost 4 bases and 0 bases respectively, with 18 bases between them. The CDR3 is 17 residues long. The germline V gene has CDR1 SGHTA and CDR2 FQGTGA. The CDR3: CASSSNGGGRTNYGYTF. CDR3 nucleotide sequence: TGTGCCAGCAGCTCGAATGGGGGCGGCAGAACTAACTATGGCTACACCTTC.

The CDR3 DNA reads TGTGCCAGCAGCGTAGCTACTGGGGGGAATGGCTACACCTTC. This sequence encodes CASSVATGGNGYTF. The chain has TRBV9 and TRBJ1-2, with TRBD1 as a possible D gene (5 bases). This CDR3 has 14 residues. From germline, CDR1 is SGDLS and CDR2 YYNGEE. Trimming pared 0 bases from V and 6 bases from J, leaving 12 bases between.

CDR3 sequence reads: CASTVQPYYTEAFF. Written as DNA, the CDR3 is TGTGCCAGCACCGTACAGCCATACTACACTGAAGCTTTCTTT. The chain employs TRBV7-9 and TRBJ1-1; D gene uncertain. CDR1 SEHNR and CDR2 FQNEAQ come from the germline V gene (reference sequence). V lost 7 bases to trimming and J lost 3 bases, with 15 bases between them. The CDR3 has 14 residues.

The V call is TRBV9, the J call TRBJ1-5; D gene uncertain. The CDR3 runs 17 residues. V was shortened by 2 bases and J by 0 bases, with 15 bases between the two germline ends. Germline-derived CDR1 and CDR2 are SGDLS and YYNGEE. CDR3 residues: CASSVLLLRVSNQPQHF. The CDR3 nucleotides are TGTGCCAGCAGCGTCCTCCTGTTGAGGGTTAGCAATCAGCCCCAGCATTTT.

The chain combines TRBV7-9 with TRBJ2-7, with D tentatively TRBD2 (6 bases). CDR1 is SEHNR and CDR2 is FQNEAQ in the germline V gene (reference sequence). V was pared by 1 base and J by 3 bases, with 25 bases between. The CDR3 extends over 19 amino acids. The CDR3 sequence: CASSLVKLRAGTLDYEQYF. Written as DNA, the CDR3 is TGTGCCAGCAGCTTAGTAAAGTTGCGCGCGGGGACCTTGGACTACGAGCAGTACTTC.

The CDR3 region is CASSLTSGYYNEQFF. In nucleotides, the CDR3 is TGTGCCAGCAGCTTGACTAGCGGATACTACAATGAGCAGTTCTTC. The rearrangement uses TRBV7-9 and TRBJ2-1; 9 positions match TRBD2. Trimming at V came to 3 bases and at J to 3 bases, leaving 3 bases not matched to a gene. Looked up from germline, CDR1 is SEHNR and CDR2 is FQNEAQ (reference sequence). The CDR3 totals 15 residues.

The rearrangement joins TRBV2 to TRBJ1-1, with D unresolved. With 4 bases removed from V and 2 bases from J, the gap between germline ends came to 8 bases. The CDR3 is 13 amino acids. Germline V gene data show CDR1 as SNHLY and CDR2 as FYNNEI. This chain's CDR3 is CASSVGSNTEAFF. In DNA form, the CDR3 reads TGTGCCAGCAGTGTCGGCAGTAACACTGAAGCTTTCTTT.

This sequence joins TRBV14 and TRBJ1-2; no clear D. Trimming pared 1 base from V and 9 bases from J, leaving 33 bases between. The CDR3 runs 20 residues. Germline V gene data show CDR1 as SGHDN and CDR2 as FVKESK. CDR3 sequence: CASSQALPPALDLRGDRYTF. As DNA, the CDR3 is TGTGCCAGCAGCCAAGCGCTACCCCCGGCATTGGACTTACGGGGAGATCGCTACACCTTC.

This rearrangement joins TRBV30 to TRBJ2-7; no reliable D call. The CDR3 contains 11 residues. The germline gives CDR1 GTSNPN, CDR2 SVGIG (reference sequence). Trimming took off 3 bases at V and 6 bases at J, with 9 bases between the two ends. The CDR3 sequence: CAWRQTGEQYF. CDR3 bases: TGTGCCTGGAGACAAACTGGCGAGCAGTACTTC.

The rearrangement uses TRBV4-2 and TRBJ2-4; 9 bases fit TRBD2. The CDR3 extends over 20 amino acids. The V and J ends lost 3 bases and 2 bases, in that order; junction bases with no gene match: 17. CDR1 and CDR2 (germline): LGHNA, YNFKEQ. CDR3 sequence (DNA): TGTGCCAGCAGCCAGGAAGTTGGTAGCGGGAGAACTGGGACCAAAAACATTCAGTACTTC. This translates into CASSQEVGSGRTGTKNIQYF.

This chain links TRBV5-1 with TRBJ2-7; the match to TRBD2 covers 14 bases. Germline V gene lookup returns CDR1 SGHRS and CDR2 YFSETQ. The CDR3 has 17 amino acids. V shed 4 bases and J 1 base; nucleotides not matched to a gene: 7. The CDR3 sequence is CASSMGLAGDSSYEQYF. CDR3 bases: TGCGCCAGCAGCATGGGACTAGCGGGGGACTCATCCTACGAGCAGTACTTC.

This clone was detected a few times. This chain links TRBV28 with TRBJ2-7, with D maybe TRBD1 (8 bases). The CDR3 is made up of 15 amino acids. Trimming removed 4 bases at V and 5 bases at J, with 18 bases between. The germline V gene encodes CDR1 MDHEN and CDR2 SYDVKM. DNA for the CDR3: TGTGCCAGCAGTTCATCTTGGACAGGGAGGGACGAGCAGTACTTC. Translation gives CASSSSWTGRDEQYF.

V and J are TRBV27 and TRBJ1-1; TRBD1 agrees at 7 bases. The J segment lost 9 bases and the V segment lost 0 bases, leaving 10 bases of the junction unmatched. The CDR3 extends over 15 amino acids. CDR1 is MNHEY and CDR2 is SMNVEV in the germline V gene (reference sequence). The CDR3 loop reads CASSLSPNGQDQAFF. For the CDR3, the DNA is TGTGCCAGCAGTTTATCGCCCAACGGACAGGATCAAGCTTTCTTT.

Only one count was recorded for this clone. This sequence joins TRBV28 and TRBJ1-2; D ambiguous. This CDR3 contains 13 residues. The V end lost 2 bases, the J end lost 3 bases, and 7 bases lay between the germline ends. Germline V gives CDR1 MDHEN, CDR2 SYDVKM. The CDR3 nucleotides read TGTGCCAGCAGTTTAGACCAATACTATGGCTACACCTTC. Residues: CASSLDQYYGYTF.

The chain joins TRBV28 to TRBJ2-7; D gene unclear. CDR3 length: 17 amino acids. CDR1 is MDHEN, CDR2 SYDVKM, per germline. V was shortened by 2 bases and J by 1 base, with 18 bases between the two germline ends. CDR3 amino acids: CASSLPGLGDASYEQYF. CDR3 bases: TGTGCCAGCAGTTTACCCGGCCTTGGCGACGCATCCTACGAGCAGTACTTC.

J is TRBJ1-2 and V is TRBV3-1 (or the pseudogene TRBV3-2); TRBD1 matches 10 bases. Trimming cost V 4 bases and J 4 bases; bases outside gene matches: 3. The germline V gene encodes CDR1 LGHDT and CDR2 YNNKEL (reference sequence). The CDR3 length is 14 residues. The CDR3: CASSPGQGGYGYTF. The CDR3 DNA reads TGTGCCAGCAGCCCAGGACAGGGGGGCTATGGCTACACCTTC.

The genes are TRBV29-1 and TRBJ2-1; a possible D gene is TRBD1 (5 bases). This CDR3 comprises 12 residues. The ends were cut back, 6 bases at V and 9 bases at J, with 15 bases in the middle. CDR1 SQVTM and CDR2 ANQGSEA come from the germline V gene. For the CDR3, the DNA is TGCAGCGTGTCCAGGGATCTCGGTGAGCAGTTCTTC. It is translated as CSVSRDLGEQFF.

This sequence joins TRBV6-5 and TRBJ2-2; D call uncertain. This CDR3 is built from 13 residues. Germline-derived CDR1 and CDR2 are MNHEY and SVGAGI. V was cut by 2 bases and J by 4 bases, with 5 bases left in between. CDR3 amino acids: CASSYKFTGELFF. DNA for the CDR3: TGTGCCAGCAGTTACAAGTTCACCGGGGAGCTGTTTTTT.

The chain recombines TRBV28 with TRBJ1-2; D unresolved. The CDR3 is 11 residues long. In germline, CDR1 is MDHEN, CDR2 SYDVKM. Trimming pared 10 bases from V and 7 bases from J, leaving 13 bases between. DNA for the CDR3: TGTGCCATCGACGGGATGAGTGGCTACACCTTC. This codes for CAIDGMSGYTF.

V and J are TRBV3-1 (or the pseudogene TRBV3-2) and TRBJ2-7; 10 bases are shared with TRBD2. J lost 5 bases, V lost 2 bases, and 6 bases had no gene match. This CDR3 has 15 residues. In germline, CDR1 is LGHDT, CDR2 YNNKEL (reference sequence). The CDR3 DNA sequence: TGTGCCAGCAGCCAACTTGCAACTAGCGGGGACGAGCAGTACTTC. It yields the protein CASSQLATSGDEQYF.